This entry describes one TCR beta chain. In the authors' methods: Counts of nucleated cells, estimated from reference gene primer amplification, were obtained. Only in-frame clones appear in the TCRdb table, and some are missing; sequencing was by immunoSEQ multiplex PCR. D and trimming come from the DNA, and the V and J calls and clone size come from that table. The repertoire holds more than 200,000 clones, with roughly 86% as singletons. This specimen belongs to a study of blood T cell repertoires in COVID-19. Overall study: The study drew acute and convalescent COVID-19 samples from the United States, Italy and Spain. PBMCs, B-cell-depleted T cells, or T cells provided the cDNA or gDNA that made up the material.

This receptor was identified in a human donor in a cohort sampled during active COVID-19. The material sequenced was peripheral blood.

CDR3 DNA sequence: TGTGCCAGCAGCTCCGACACCTTGGGCACTGAAGCTTTCTTT. It specifies CASSSDTLGTEAFF. The chain employs TRBV7-2 and TRBJ1-1; no firm D call. CDR3 length equals 14 residues. Looked up from germline, CDR1 is SGHTA and CDR2 is FQGNSA. With 4 bases removed from V and 4 bases from J, the gap between germline ends came to 13 bases.